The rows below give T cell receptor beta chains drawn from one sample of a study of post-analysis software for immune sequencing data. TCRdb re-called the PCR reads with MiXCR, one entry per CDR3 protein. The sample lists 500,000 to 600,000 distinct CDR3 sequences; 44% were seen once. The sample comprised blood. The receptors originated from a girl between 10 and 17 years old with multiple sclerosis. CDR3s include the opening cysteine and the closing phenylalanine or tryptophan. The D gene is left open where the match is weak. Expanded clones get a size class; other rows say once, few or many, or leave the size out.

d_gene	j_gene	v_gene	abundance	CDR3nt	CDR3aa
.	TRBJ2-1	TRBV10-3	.	TGTGCCACACTTCAGGGGACCTCCTACAATGAGCAGTTCTTC	CATLQGTSYNEQFF
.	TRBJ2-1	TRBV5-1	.	TGCGCCAGCAGCGGGATTGCCTACAATGAGCAGTTCTTC	CASSGIAYNEQFF
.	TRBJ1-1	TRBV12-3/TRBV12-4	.	TGTGCCAGCAGTTTCACTGAGGGGGGGACTGAAGCTTTCTTT	CASSFTEGGTEAFF
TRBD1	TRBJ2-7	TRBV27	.	TGTGCCAGCAGTCCAGCAGGGGACAGCTCCTACGAGCAGTACTTC	CASSPAGDSSYEQYF
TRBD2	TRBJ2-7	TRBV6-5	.	TGTGCCAGCAAACTAGCGGGGGACCCCTACGAGCAGTACTTC	CASKLAGDPYEQYF
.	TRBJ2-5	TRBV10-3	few	TGTGCCACCGCGCCAGAGCTAGAGACCCAGTACTTC	CATAPELETQYF
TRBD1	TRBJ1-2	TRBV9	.	TGTGCCGGCAGCGTAGGACAGGGTCCGAACTATGGCTACACCTTC	CAGSVGQGPNYGYTF
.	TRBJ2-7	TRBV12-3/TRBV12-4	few	TGTGCCAGCAGTTTAAATTTGGACAAGCAGTACTTC	CASSLNLDKQYF
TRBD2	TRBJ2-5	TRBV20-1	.	TGCAGTGCTAGTGCGCCCCTGGGACTAGCGAGCAAAGAGACCCAGTACTTC	CSASAPLGLASKETQYF
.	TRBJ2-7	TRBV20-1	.	TGCAGTGCTGGCAGCTCCTACGAGCAGTACTTC	CSAGSSYEQYF
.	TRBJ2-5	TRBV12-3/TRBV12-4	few	TGTGCCAGCAGGATTGGGGAACAGCAAGAGACCCAGTACTTC	CASRIGEQQETQYF
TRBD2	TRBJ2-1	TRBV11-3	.	TGTGCCAGCAGCTTAGAAGGACTAGCGGGAGGGCCCTACAATGAGCAGTTCTTC	CASSLEGLAGGPYNEQFF
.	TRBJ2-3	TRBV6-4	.	TGTGCCAGCAGTGAGGTGGCAGGGAGGTCCGATACGCAGTATTTT	CASSEVAGRSDTQYF
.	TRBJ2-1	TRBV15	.	TGTGCCACCAGCAGGGGAGGGGGGAACAATGAGCAGTTCTTC	CATSRGGGNNEQFF
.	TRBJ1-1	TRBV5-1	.	TGCGCCAGCAGCTTGGGGGGGGGGCCGAACACTGAAGCTTTCTTT	CASSLGGGPNTEAFF
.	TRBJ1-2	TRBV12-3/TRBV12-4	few	TGTGCCAGCGGGAGGGGCAACTATGGCTACACCTTC	CASGRGNYGYTF
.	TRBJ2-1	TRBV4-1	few	TGCGCCAGCAGCCCACGTCGGAGCAATGAGCAGTTCTTC	CASSPRRSNEQFF
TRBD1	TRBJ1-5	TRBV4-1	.	TGCGCCAGCAGCCAAGTGCCTGGACAGGGTCTCAATCAGCCCCAGCATTTT	CASSQVPGQGLNQPQHF
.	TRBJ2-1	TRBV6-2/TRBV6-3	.	TGTGCCAGCAGGGATTATATAAACAGGGCAAATGAGCTGTTCTTC	CASRDYINRANELFF
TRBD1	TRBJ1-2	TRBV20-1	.	TGCAGTGCTGACACAGGGGAAGCAAACTATGGCTACACCTTC	CSADTGEANYGYTF
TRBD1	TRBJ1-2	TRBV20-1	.	TGCAGTGTCCCAGGGACAGGGGCTAACTATGGCTACACCTTC	CSVPGTGANYGYTF
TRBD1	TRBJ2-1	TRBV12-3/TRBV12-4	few	TGTGCCAGCAGTTTCTCGGCAGGGGGCAATGAGCAGTTCTTC	CASSFSAGGNEQFF
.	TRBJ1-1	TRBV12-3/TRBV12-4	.	TGTGCCAGCAGTTTAAGCTCTTCGGGGGCAGAAGCTTTCTTT	CASSLSSSGAEAFF
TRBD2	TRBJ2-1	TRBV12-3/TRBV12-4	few	TGTGCCAGCAGTTTGCTTAGCGGGGGGGTTTACAATGAGCAGTTCTTC	CASSLLSGGVYNEQFF
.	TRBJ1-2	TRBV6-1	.	TGTGCCAGCAGTGACGAGCTGTATGGCTACACCTTC	CASSDELYGYTF
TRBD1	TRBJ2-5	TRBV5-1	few	TGCGCCAGCAGCTTTATCGGGACAGGGGGCGACTTGGGAGAGACCCAGTACTTC	CASSFIGTGGDLGETQYF
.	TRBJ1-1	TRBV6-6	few	TGTGCCACCCGCACCCGAGTCAGGACGGTTGAAGCTTTCTTT	CATRTRVRTVEAFF
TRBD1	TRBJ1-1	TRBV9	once	TGTGCCAGCAGCGTAGCGACAGGGACGAAGCCGGGGACTGAAGCTTTCTTT	CASSVATGTKPGTEAFF
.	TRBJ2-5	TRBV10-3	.	TGTGCCATCAGTGGAAGCGGTTTCCAAGAGACCCAGTACTTC	CAISGSGFQETQYF
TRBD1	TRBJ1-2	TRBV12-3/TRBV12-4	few	TGTGCCACCGCATCCAAGGGGGCTTATGGCTACACCTTC	CATASKGAYGYTF